These T cell receptor beta chains were read from a single sample in a study of regulatory T cells in long-lasting Graves disease. One entry per CDR3 protein results from TCRdb running MiXCR on the multiplex PCR reads. The sample shows roughly 400,000 distinct CDR3 sequences, about a sixth of them seen only once. These data also formed part of another study, on T cells in Graves' hyperthyroidism and ophthalmopathy.

The material was peripheral blood mononuclear cells (PBMCs), obtained at new diagnosis, from a patient treated with antithyroid drugs. The source of these receptors is a woman between 18 and 29 years old with Graves disease. The CDR3 runs from the conserved cysteine through the conserved F or W. The size of a clone is reported for some rows only, either as once, few or many, or as a class for expanded clones.

clone size	V gene	CDR3 length	J gene	CDR3 protein
many	TRBV20-1	13	TRBJ2-7	CSALDRGPYEQYF
many	TRBV28	14	TRBJ2-5	CASNRRGGWETQYF
.	TRBV30	11	TRBJ1-6	CAWTQNSPLHF
many	TRBV6-2/TRBV6-3	15	TRBJ2-7	CASSLLAGVSYEQYF
many	TRBV6-5	19	TRBJ1-2	CASSYSMRGGRGDPYGYTF
many	TRBV2	14	TRBJ2-7	CASAQQGPASEQYF
many	TRBV28	12	TRBJ1-2	CAITGQDGGYTF
.	TRBV7-9	14	TRBJ1-1	CASSLARGRLEAFF
many	TRBV9	15	TRBJ2-2	CASSVQRLDTGELFF
.	TRBV9	14	TRBJ1-2	CASSSAGMALGYTF
few	TRBV30	14	.	CAWSSRPERDKQFF
many	TRBV6-1	13	TRBJ1-1	CASRGVGTTEAFF
many	TRBV2	15	TRBJ1-4	CASSEATGNSEKLFF
.	TRBV9	18	TRBJ2-1	CASSVGGGRARGDNEQFF
.	TRBV20-1	15	TRBJ1-5	CSASPGQGNRQPQHF
few	TRBV19	15	.	CASSITGGEVNEQYF
.	TRBV5-4	11	TRBJ2-1	CASIHNNEQFF
few	TRBV6-4	15	TRBJ1-5	CASSYPPSIRQPQHF
many	TRBV24-1	12	TRBJ2-1	CATTGLSSEQFF
few	TRBV14	11	TRBJ2-3	CASSQGTSYYF
many	TRBV9	18	TRBJ2-7	CASSVGVGPRVTSYEQYF
many	TRBV12-3/TRBV12-4	15	TRBJ2-1	CASRGLAGGYNEQFF
few	TRBV6-1	16	TRBJ2-2	CASRPPGQGSGGELFF
.	TRBV10-3	17	TRBJ2-7	CAISDSAKGGPSNEQYF
many	TRBV7-7	13	TRBJ2-1	CASSPPGGGEQFF
.	TRBV11-1	16	TRBJ2-1	CASSRLWTSGTDEQFF
many	TRBV28	13	TRBJ2-5	CASSLGYQETQYF
.	TRBV7-9	11	TRBJ2-4	CASSSGGIQYF
.	TRBV9	15	TRBJ2-1	CASSVRDTAYNEQFF
many	TRBV7-6	14	TRBJ2-7	CASSLGLGAYEQYF
many	TRBV2	14	TRBJ2-1	CASSVDRFNNEQFF
.	TRBV14	13	TRBJ2-7	CASSQLQAYEQYF
many	TRBV20-1	17	TRBJ2-5	CSARSGTSGRARETQYF
few	TRBV27	15	TRBJ2-1	CASSLTDSSYNEQFF
many	TRBV7-2	17	TRBJ2-1	CASSLRGGTSGVNEQFF
.	TRBV24-1	14	TRBJ2-3	CATSDPRSTDTQYF
many	TRBV6-2/TRBV6-3	15	TRBJ2-5	CASSVGGTAGETQYF
many	TRBV6-5	14	TRBJ2-7	CASSFSGTTYEQYF
many	TRBV28	12	TRBJ2-5	CASTSGQETQYF
many	TRBV28	14	TRBJ2-1	CASRGPGSYNEQFF
many	TRBV10-3	11	TRBJ1-4	CAIGQEEKLFF
many	TRBV28	17	TRBJ2-3	CASSPMEQSGLPDTQYF
many	TRBV7-6	14	TRBJ2-1	CASSLESGSNEQFF
few	TRBV25-1	19	TRBJ1-2	CASSEYRGKGAGSDYGYTF
.	TRBV14	17	TRBJ2-1	CASSQEPAGKAYNEQFF
.	TRBV28	14	TRBJ2-2	CATKRAGEAGELFF
.	TRBV15	15	TRBJ1-2	CATSRPQLANYGYTF
.	TRBV15	15	TRBJ1-3	CATSRGFSSGNTIYF
many	TRBV5-4	14	TRBJ1-1	CASSQDQGYTEAFF
.	TRBV30	17	TRBJ2-7	CAWSRGLAWSSTYEQYF
many	TRBV28	19	TRBJ2-1	CASSWLSMTGTSSYNEQFF
many	TRBV6-1	15	TRBJ2-7	CASRAGQPRSYEQYF
many	TRBV24-1	17	TRBJ2-1	CATSAQGGPYNNNEQFF
many	TRBV10-3	16	TRBJ2-3	CAISEASGGSTDTQYF
many	TRBV29-1	14	TRBJ2-1	CSAPGRIWQNEQFF